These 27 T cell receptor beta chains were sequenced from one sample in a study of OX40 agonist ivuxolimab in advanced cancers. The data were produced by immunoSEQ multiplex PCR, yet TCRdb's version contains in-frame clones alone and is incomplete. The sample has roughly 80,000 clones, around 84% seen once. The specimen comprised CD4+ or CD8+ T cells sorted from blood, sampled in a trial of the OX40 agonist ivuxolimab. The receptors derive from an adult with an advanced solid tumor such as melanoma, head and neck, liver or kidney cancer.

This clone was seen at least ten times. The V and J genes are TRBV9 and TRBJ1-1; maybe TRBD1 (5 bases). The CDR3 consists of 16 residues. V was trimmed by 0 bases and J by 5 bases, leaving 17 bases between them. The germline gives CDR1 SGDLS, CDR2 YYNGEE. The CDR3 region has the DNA TGTGCCAGCAGCGTAGTTATAGGGGCGGGAGCGACTGAAGCTTTCTTT. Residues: CASSVVIGAGATEAFF. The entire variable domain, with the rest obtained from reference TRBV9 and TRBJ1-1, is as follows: DSGVTQTPKHLITATGQRVTLRCSPRSGDLSVYWYQQSLDQGLQFLIQYYNGEERAKGNILERFSAQQFPDLHSELNLSSLELGDSALYFCASSVVIGAGATEAFFGQGTRLTVV.

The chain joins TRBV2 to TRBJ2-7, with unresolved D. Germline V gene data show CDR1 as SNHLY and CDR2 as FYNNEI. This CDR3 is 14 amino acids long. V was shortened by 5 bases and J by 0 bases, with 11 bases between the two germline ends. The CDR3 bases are TGTGCCAGCAGTCGGACGGTCGTCTCCTACGAGCAGTACTTC. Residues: CASSRTVVSYEQYF. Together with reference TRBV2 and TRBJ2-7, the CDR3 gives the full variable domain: EPEVTQTPSHQVTQMGQEVILRCVPISNHLYFYWYRQILGQKVEFLVSFYNNEISEKSEIFDDQFSVERPDGSNFTLKIRSTKLEDSAMYFCASSRTVVSYEQYFGPGTRLTVT.

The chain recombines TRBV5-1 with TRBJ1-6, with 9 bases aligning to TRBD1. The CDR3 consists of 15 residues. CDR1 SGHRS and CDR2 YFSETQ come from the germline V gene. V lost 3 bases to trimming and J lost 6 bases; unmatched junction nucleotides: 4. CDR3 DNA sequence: TGCGCCAGCAGCTATTCGACAGGGGGTAATTCACCCCTCCACTTT. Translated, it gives CASSYSTGGNSPLHF.

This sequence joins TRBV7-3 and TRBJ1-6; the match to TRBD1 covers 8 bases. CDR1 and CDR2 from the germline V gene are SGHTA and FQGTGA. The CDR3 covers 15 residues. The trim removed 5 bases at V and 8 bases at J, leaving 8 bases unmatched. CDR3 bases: TGTGCCAGCAGCAGACAGGGGCGTGGGCATTCACCCCTCCACTTT. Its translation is CASSRQGRGHSPLHF.

CDR3 coding DNA: TGCGCCAGCAGCCGCGGACAGGCTGGGGCCAACGTCCTGACTTTC. Translated, it gives CASSRGQAGANVLTF. This chain connects TRBV5-1 to TRBJ2-6, with 7 bases fitting TRBD1. CDR1 is SGHRS, CDR2 YFSETQ, per germline. The ends lost 4 bases at V and 2 bases at J; junction bases unmatched: 3. The CDR3 is 15 amino acids.

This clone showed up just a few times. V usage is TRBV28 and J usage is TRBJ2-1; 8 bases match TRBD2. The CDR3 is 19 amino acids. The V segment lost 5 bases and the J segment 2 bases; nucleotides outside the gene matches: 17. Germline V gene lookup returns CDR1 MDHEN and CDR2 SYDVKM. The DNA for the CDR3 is TGTGCCAGCAGTCTTCCCTGGGCGGGGGGCTTCCCTCCCTACAATGAGCAGTTCTTC. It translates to CASSLPWAGGFPPYNEQFF.

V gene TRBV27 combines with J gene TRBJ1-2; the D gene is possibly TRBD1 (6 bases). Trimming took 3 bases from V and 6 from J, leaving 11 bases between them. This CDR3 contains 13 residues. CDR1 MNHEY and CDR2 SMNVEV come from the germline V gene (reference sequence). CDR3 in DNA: TGTGCCAGCAGTTTCCGCAGGGGTGATGGCTACACCTTC. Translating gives CASSFRRGDGYTF.

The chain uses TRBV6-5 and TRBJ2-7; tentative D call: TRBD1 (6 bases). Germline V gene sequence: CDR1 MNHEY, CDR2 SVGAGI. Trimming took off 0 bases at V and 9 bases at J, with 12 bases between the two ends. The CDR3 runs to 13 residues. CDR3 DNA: TGTGCCAGCAGTTACTCGTCCCAGGGGTTGCAGTACTTC. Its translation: CASSYSSQGLQYF.

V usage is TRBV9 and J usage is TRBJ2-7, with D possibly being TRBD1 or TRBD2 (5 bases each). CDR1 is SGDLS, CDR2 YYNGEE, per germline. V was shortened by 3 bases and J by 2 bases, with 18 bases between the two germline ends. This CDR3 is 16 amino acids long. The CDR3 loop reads CASSGHLGDVTYEQYF. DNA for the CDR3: TGTGCCAGCAGCGGCCACCTGGGGGACGTAACCTACGAGCAGTACTTC.

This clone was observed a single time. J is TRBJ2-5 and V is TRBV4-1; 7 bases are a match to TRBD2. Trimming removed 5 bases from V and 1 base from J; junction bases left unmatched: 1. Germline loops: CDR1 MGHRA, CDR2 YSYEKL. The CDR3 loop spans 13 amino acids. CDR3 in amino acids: CASSGLVQETQYF. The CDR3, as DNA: TGCGCCAGCAGCGGACTAGTCCAAGAGACCCAGTACTTC.

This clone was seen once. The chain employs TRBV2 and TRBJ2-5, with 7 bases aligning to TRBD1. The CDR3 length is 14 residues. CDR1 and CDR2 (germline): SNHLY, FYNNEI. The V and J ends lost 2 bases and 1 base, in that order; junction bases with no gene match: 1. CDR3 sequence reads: CASSEHRGQETQYF. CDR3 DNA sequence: TGTGCCAGCAGTGAACACAGGGGCCAAGAGACCCAGTACTTC.

CDR3 in DNA: TGTGCCAGCAGCCGCAGCTATAGGAATTCACCCCTCCACTTT. Protein sequence: CASSRSYRNSPLHF. The chain employs TRBV5-4 and TRBJ1-6; D remains ambiguous. CDR1 and CDR2 (germline): SGHNT, YYREEE (reference sequence). V shed 4 bases and J shed 7 bases, with 12 bases lying between them. The CDR3 totals 14 residues.

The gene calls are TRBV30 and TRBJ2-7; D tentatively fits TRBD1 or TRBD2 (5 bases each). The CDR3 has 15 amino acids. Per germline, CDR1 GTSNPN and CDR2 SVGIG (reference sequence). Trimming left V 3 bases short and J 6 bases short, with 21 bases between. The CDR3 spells CAWSLGDPGQAEQYF. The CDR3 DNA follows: TGTGCCTGGAGCCTCGGGGACCCTGGGCAGGCCGAGCAGTACTTC.

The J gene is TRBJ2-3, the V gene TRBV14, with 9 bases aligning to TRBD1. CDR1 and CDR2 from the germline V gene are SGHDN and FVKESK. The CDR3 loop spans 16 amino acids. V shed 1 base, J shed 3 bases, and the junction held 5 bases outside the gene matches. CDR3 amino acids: CASSQAGTGRTDTQYF. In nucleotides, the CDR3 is TGTGCCAGCAGCCAAGCTGGGACAGGGCGAACAGATACGCAGTATTTT.

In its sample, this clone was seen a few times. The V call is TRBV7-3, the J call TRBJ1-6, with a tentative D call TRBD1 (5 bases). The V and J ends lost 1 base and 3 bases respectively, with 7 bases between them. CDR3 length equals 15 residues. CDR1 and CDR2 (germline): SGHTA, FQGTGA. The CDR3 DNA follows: TGTGCCAGCAGCTTAATAGGGGACTATAATTCACCCCTCCACTTT. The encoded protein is CASSLIGDYNSPLHF. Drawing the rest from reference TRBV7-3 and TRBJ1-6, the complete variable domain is GAGVSQTPSNKVTEKGKYVELRCDPISGHTALYWYRQSLGQGPEFLIYFQGTGAADDSGLPNDRFFAVRPEGSVSTLKIQRTERGDSAVYLCASSLIGDYNSPLHFGNGTRLTVT.

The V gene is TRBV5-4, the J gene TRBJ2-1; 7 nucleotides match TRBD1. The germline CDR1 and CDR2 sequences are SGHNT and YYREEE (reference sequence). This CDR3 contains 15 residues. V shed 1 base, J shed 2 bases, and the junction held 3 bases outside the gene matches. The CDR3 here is CASSLKQGTYNEQFF. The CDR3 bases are TGTGCCAGCAGCTTGAAACAGGGGACCTACAATGAGCAGTTCTTC.

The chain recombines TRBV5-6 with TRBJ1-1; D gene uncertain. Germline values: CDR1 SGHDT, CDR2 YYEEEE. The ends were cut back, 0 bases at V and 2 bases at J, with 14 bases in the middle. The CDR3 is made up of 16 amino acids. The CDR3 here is CASSLAVGRANTEAFF. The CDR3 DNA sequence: TGTGCCAGCAGCTTGGCTGTAGGCCGGGCCAACACTGAAGCTTTCTTT.

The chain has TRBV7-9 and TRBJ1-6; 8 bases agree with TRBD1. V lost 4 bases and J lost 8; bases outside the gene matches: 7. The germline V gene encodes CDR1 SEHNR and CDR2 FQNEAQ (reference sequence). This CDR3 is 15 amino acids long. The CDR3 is CASSWTGMGDSPLHF. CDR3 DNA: TGTGCCAGCAGCTGGACAGGGATGGGGGATTCACCCCTCCACTTT.

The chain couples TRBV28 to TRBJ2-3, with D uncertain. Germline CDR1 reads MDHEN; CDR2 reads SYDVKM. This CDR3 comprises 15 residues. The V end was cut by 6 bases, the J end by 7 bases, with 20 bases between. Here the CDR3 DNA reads TGTGCCAGCAGGCGGACCGGGCCACGGTCGTATACGCAGTATTTT. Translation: CASRRTGPRSYTQYF.

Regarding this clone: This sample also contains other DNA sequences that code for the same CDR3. CDR3: CASSRGSSGNTIYF. CDR3 nucleotide sequence: TGTGCCAGCAGCCGAGGGTCTTCCGGAAACACCATATATTTT. This rearrangement joins TRBV6-5 to TRBJ1-3; the D is unclear. CDR3 length: 14 residues. Per the germline V gene, CDR1 is MNHEY and CDR2 is SVGAGI. The germline V and J ends were trimmed by 6 bases and 4 bases, with 13 bases remaining between them.

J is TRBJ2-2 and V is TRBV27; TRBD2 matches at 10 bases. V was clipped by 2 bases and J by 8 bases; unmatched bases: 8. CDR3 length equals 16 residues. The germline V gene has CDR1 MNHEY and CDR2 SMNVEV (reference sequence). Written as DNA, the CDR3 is TGTGCCAGCAGTTTAGGGCGGAGCGGGGGGGCGGGGGAGCTGTTTTTT. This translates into CASSLGRSGGAGELFF.

DNA of the CDR3: TGTGCCAGCAGCGTAGAGGGAGGAAGAAACACCGGGGAGCTGTTTTTT. Translating gives CASSVEGGRNTGELFF. This chain links TRBV9 with TRBJ2-2, with D perhaps TRBD2 (6 bases). Looked up from germline, CDR1 is SGDLS and CDR2 is YYNGEE. V lost 0 bases, J lost 2 bases, and 11 bases lay in between. This CDR3 is 16 amino acids long.

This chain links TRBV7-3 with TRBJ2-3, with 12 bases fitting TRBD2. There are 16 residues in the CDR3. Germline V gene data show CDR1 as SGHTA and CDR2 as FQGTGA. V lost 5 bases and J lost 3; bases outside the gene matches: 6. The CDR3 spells CASSPSGGAWTDTQYF. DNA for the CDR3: TGTGCCAGCAGCCCTAGCGGGGGGGCCTGGACAGATACGCAGTATTTT.

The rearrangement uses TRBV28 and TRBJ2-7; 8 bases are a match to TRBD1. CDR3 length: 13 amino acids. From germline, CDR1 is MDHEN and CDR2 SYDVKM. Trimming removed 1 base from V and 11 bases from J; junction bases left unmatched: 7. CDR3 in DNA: TGTGCCAGCAGTTTATCGTCCAGGGGGCTCGAGTACTTC. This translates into CASSLSSRGLEYF.

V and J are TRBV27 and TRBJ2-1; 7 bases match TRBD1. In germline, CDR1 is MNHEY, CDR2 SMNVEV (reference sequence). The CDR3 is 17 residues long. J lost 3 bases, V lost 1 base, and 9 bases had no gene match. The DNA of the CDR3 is TGTGCCAGCAGTTTATATCGGGGACAGACTCTCTACAATGAGCAGTTCTTC. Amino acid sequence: CASSLYRGQTLYNEQFF.

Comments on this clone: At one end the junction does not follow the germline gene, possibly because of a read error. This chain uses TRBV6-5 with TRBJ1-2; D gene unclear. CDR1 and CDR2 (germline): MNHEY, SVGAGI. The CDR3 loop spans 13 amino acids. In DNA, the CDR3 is TGTGCCACCAGTAAGGACGCGAACTATGGCTACACCTTC. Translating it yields CATSKDANYGYTF.

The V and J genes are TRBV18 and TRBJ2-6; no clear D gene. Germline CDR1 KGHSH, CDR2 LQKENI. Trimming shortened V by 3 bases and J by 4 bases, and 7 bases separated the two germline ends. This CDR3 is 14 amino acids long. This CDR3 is CASSPSKGANVLTF. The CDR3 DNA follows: TGTGCCAGCTCACCTTCCAAAGGGGCCAACGTCCTGACTTTC.